These 9 T cell receptor beta chains came from one sample sequenced in a study of human T cells and chemical hapten exposure. This sample's time point: patch test 3, about 24 weeks after DPC sensitization. Treatment reported: therapeutic diphenylcyclopropenone sensitization with weekly scalp DPC. TCRdb itself ran the RACE reads through MiXCR, one entry per CDR3 protein. This table has about 200,000 distinct CDR3 sequences, 24% appearing once. The sequencing used whole blood, collected in connection with sensitization to the hapten diphenylcyclopropenone (DPC). The receptor source for this set is a woman aged 40 to 49 with alopecia areata. Some clones in this sample may be carry-over from other donors' samples.

The sample holds a few counts of this clonotype. The chain couples TRBV20-1 to TRBJ1-4, with D possibly being TRBD1 (5 bases). The CDR3 contains 11 residues. Trimming stripped 8 bases from V and 6 bases from J, with 10 bases between. Looked up from germline, CDR1 is DFQATT and CDR2 is SNEGSKA (reference sequence). CDR3 DNA: TGCAGTTCCGGGGCGGATGAAAAACTGTTTTTT. It specifies CSSGADEKLFF.

This clonotype came up many times. The chain has TRBV4-3 and TRBJ2-3, with 10 bases lining up with TRBD1. V was clipped by 4 bases and J by 5 bases; unmatched bases: 6. Per the germline V gene, CDR1 is LGHNA and CDR2 is YSLEER. This CDR3 is 15 amino acids long. The CDR3 DNA sequence: TGCGCCAGCAGCCGACAGGGGGCCTTGGGAGATACGCAGTATTTT. As protein: CASSRQGALGDTQYF.

This chain connects TRBV6-5 to TRBJ2-1, with 14 bases matching TRBD2. The CDR3 extends over 15 amino acids. Germline-derived CDR1 and CDR2 are MNHEY and SVGAGI. J gave up 3 bases and V 8 bases, and 3 bases lay outside the gene matches. The CDR3 region is CASGTSGRLYNEQFF. CDR3 DNA: TGTGCCAGCGGGACTAGCGGGAGACTCTACAATGAGCAGTTCTTC.

This chain uses TRBV6-5 with TRBJ1-5; D is unresolved. Between the trimmed V and J ends, which lost 6 bases and 4 bases, there was a span of 13 bases. CDR1 MNHEY and CDR2 SVGAGI come from the germline V gene. The CDR3 contains 14 residues. CDR3 nucleotides: TGTGCCAGCAGCTCCACAGACGGGAATCAGCCCCAGCATTTT. Translation gives CASSSTDGNQPQHF.

The chain links TRBV6-2 or TRBV6-3 to TRBJ2-7, with TRBD2 matching over 8 bases. CDR3 size: 13 residues. V lost 5 bases and J lost 6; bases outside the gene matches: 6. Germline CDR1 and CDR2: MNHEY and SVGEGT. The CDR3 spells CASSPTGLVEQYF. The CDR3 DNA reads TGTGCCAGCAGTCCTACGGGACTAGTCGAGCAGTACTTC.

The chain uses TRBV20-1 and TRBJ2-7; 13 nucleotides match TRBD2. The CDR3 spans 16 residues. V was clipped by 1 base and J by 5 bases; unmatched bases: 8. Germline assignment: CDR1 DFQATT and CDR2 SNEGSKA (reference sequence). The CDR3 DNA follows: TGCAGTGCTAGAGTATGGACTAGCGGGAGTGGCAACGAGCAGTACTTC. It specifies CSARVWTSGSGNEQYF.

Only a few counts were recorded for this clonotype. J is TRBJ1-5 and V is TRBV19; D unresolved. V was cut by 7 bases and J by 6 bases, with 19 bases left in between. Germline CDR1 and CDR2: LNHDA and SQIVND (reference sequence). The CDR3 is 15 amino acids. For the CDR3, the DNA is TGTGCCAGTACCGAGGCATGGACTTTGGCTCAGCCCCAGCATTTT. Amino acids: CASTEAWTLAQPQHF.

The chain couples TRBV3-1 to TRBJ1-5; 12 positions agree with TRBD1. The CDR3 consists of 17 residues. J lost 3 bases, V lost 1 base, and 4 bases had no gene match. Germline lookup yields CDR1 LGHDT and CDR2 YNNKEL (reference sequence). CDR3: CASSQGRDRGPNQPQHF. The CDR3 nucleotides are TGTGCCAGCAGCCAAGGACGGGACAGGGGGCCCAATCAGCCCCAGCATTTT.

The chain couples TRBV28 to TRBJ1-6; 7 bases match TRBD1. J lost 0 bases, V lost 7 bases, and 3 bases had no gene match. Germline V gene lookup returns CDR1 MDHEN and CDR2 SYDVKM. The length of the CDR3 is 15 residues. The CDR3 protein is CASTTGSSYNSPLHF. CDR3 bases: TGTGCCAGCACGACAGGGAGCTCCTATAATTCACCCCTCCACTTT. Full variable domain (outside the CDR3, taken from reference TRBV28 and TRBJ1-6): DVKVTQSSRYLVKRTGEKVFLECVQDMDHENMFWYRQDPGLGLRLIYFSYDVKMKEKGDIPEGYSVSREKKERFSLILESASTNQTSMYLCASTTGSSYNSPLHFGNGTRLTVT.